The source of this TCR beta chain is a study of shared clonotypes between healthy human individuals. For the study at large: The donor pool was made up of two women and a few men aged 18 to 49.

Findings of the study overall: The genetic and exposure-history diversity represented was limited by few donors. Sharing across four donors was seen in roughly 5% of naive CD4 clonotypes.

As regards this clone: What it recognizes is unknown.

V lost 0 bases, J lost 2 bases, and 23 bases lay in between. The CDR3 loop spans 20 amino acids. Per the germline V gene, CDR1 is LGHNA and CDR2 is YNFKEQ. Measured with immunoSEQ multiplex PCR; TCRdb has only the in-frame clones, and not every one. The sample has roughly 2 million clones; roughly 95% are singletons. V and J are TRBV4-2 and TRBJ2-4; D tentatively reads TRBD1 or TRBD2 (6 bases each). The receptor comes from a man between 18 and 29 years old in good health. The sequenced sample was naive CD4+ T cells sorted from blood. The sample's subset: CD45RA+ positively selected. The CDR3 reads CASSQDLGRRDTLTKNIQYF. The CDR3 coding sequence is TGTGCCAGCAGCCAAGATCTGGGACGGCGGGACACCCTCACCAAAAACATTCAGTACTTC.